This TCR beta chain comes out of a study of OX40 agonist ivuxolimab in advanced cancers. As for the study in general: Ivuxolimab was delivered to patients intravenously every 2 weeks at doses spanning 0.01 to 10 mg/kg.

Patients who had autoimmune disease history or got systemic immunosuppression were left out. Blood sampling took place at baseline, cycle 4 day 1, and cycle 7 day 1. The assay was immunoSEQ multiplex PCR, and TCRdb's table has in-frame clones only and misses some. The sample has around 60,000 clones; 88% are singletons. This CDR3 is built from 14 residues. V was pared by 4 bases and J by 4 bases, with 14 bases between. Germline V gene sequence: CDR1 SGHRS, CDR2 YFSETQ. A remark on this clone: Its antigen is not identified.

Regarding the study as a whole: Clonal expansion from baseline to week 6 occurred in both CD4+ and CD8+ T cells.

The sample here was CD4+ or CD8+ T cells sorted from blood, taken in a trial of the OX40 agonist ivuxolimab. V usage is TRBV5-1 and J usage is TRBJ2-5; D uncertain. The clonotype was recovered from an adult with an advanced solid tumor such as melanoma, head and neck, liver or kidney cancer. CDR3 sequence reads: CASSPLRVGETQYF. DNA of the CDR3: TGCGCCAGCAGCCCTCTGCGTGTCGGAGAGACCCAGTACTTC.